A selection of T cell receptor beta chains follows, all from one sample in a study of T-cell memory formation after mild COVID-19. One entry per CDR3 protein, called by TCRdb with MiXCR from the 5' RACE reads. The sample records 350,000 to 450,000 distinct CDR3 sequences, around 19% being singletons. The source material was PBMCs or a T cell subset sorted from them (not recorded which). All receptors come from an adult woman who had mild COVID-19 (a few samples of this study predate the infection). Cell type and time point are not known. Each CDR3 is given with its conserved first and last residue. The D gene is left open where the match is weak. Size is stated for part of the rows, as once, few or many counts, or as a class when the clone is expanded.

v_call	j_call	clone_size	d_call	cdr3_nt	cdr3_aa
TRBV7-2	TRBJ2-5	few	NA	TGTGCCAGCAGCTTAGGACTGCACCAAGAGACCCAGTACTTC	CASSLGLHQETQYF
TRBV5-1	TRBJ1-1	NA	NA	TGCGCCAGCAGCTTTCAGTCCGGTTTGAACACTGAAGCTTTCTTT	CASSFQSGLNTEAFF
TRBV29-1	TRBJ1-1	NA	NA	TGCAGCGTTGACCAGGGAGGCACTGAAGCTTTCTTT	CSVDQGGTEAFF
TRBV5-1	TRBJ2-4	few	NA	TGCGCCAGCAGGACGGATAAACTAGCCAAAAACATTCAGTACTTC	CASRTDKLAKNIQYF
TRBV7-9	TRBJ2-5	NA	NA	TGTGCCAGCAGCTCCCGTTGGGAGACCCAGTACTTC	CASSSRWETQYF
TRBV11-2	TRBJ2-7	NA	NA	TGTGCCAGCAGCTTAGGCCCTAACGAGATCGTGGAGTACTTC	CASSLGPNEIVEYF
TRBV30	TRBJ1-1	NA	NA	TGTGCCTGGAGTGTCCGGGGGAGAGACACTGAAGCTTTCTTT	CAWSVRGRDTEAFF
TRBV4-3	TRBJ2-3	NA	TRBD2	TGCGCCAGCAGCCAAGATAGGGCTAGCGGGGGCACAGATACGCAGTATTTT	CASSQDRASGGTDTQYF
TRBV25-1	TRBJ2-5	NA	NA	TGTGCCAGCAGCCCCGCGGGGTCGGAGACCCAGTACTTC	CASSPAGSETQYF
TRBV4-2	TRBJ2-3	few	NA	TGTGCCAGCAGCCAAGCACGGACAGATACGCAGTATTTT	CASSQARTDTQYF
TRBV5-1	TRBJ2-3	many	NA	TGTGCCAGCAGCTTAGGGTCTTCCACAGATACGCAGTATTTT	CASSLGSSTDTQYF
TRBV12-3/TRBV12-4	TRBJ2-3	few	NA	TGTGCCAGCAGCCCGTATGACATCGATACGCAGTATTTT	CASSPYDIDTQYF
TRBV12-3/TRBV12-4	TRBJ1-2	NA	TRBD1	TGTGCCAGCAGCCCAAGGGATGTCGTGCAGGGGGCGTCTAGCTATGGCTACACCTTC	CASSPRDVVQGASSYGYTF